These 19 T cell receptor beta chains share one sample of origin, sequenced in a study of Graves' ophthalmopathy and Graves' hyperthyroidism. The sequenced template was RNA, covering the TCR beta CDR3 region. The first-round RT-PCR employed HTBI primers together with the Qiagen OneStep RT-PCR kit. A multiplex PCR was then performed as the second round. A single record per CDR3 protein comes from TCRdb applying MiXCR to the multiplex PCR reads. The data show approximately 540,000 distinct CDR3 sequences, approximately 35% seen once. Sequenced: peripheral blood or thyroid tissue (not recorded which). The receptors originated from an adult man with Graves' hyperthyroidism.

As for this clonotype: The junction departs from germline at one end; a sequencing error may be responsible. The chain combines TRBV5-5 with TRBJ2-7, with TRBD2 matching 14 bases. Germline lookup yields CDR1 SGHKS and CDR2 YYEKEE (reference sequence). This CDR3 is 16 amino acids long. Here the CDR3 DNA reads TGCGCCAGCAGCCAGGGACTAGCGGGGGCCTACTACGAGCAGTACTTC. The encoded protein is CASSQGLAGAYYEQYF.

This clonotype was counted many times. The genes are TRBV12-3 or TRBV12-4 and TRBJ2-7, with 7 bases matching TRBD1. This CDR3 comprises 14 residues. V gave up 5 bases and J gave up 1 base; unmatched junction bases: 5. The CDR3 reads CASSPTGRSYEQYF. The CDR3 bases are TGTGCCAGCAGTCCGACAGGGCGATCCTACGAGCAGTACTTC.

This clonotype came up many times. The chain joins TRBV3-1 to TRBJ1-1; no clear D. CDR3 length: 13 residues. Germline V CDR1 and CDR2: LGHDT, YNNKEL (reference sequence). The V gene lost 0 bases and the J gene lost 3 bases, with 5 bases spanning the gap. The CDR3 loop is CASSQERDTEAFF. DNA for the CDR3: TGTGCCAGCAGCCAAGAACGGGACACTGAAGCTTTCTTT.

This clonotype turned up a few times. The V gene is TRBV30, the J gene TRBJ2-7; 9 nucleotides match TRBD1. This CDR3 is 14 amino acids long. Germline V gene sequence: CDR1 GTSNPN, CDR2 SVGIG (reference sequence). The trim removed 3 bases at V and 7 bases at J, leaving 10 bases unmatched. DNA for the CDR3: TGTGCCTGGAGCGCAGGACAGGGGAGGGGTGAGCAGTACTTC. Translation: CAWSAGQGRGEQYF.

CDR3 DNA sequence: TGCAGTGCTAGGGCCCCAGGGGGAATTGAAGCTTTCTTT. Translated: CSARAPGGIEAFF. The chain recombines TRBV20-1 with TRBJ1-1; TRBD1 matches 7 bases. Per germline, CDR1 DFQATT and CDR2 SNEGSKA (reference sequence). This CDR3 comprises 13 residues. J was trimmed by 7 bases and V by 3 bases; bases with no gene match: 8.

This sequence joins TRBV7-9 and TRBJ1-2; 10 nucleotides align to TRBD1. V lost 5 bases to trimming and J lost 7 bases; unmatched junction nucleotides: 16. The CDR3 runs to 17 residues. Germline V gene sequence: CDR1 SEHNR, CDR2 FQNEAQ (reference sequence). For the CDR3, the DNA is TGTGCCAGCAGCCCCACCGGGACAGGGGCGGTTAGGTCTGGCTACACCTTC. Translated: CASSPTGTGAVRSGYTF.

This clonotype has more than one count but fewer than ten. The genes are TRBV2 and TRBJ2-6; maybe TRBD2 (5 bases). Per the germline V gene, CDR1 is SNHLY and CDR2 is FYNNEI. Trimming pared 6 bases from V and 2 bases from J, leaving 11 bases between. The CDR3 covers 15 residues. This CDR3 is CASRDRGTGANVLTF. For the CDR3, the DNA is TGTGCCAGCAGAGATAGAGGGACTGGGGCCAACGTCCTGACTTTC.

V and J are TRBV29-1 and TRBJ2-7; 9 bases are a match to TRBD2. TRBJ2-1 explains the end of the DNA better; the J call may be wrong. Germline values: CDR1 SQVTM, CDR2 ANQGSEA. The CDR3 totals 16 residues. CDR3 nucleotide sequence: TGCAGCGTCGGTGGAATAGCGGGAGTGACTTACAATGAGCAGTTCTTC. Residues: CSVGGIAGVTYNEQFF.

This clonotype was counted ten times or more. The chain combines TRBV6-6 with TRBJ1-2; D is unclear. V gave up 5 bases and J gave up 8 bases, with 9 bases separating them. This CDR3 has 11 residues. Germline V gene sequence: CDR1 MNHNY, CDR2 SVGAGI (reference sequence). The CDR3 spells CASSHQGGYTF. The CDR3 nucleotides are TGTGCCAGCAGTCATCAAGGCGGCTACACCTTC.

The chain employs TRBV25-1 and TRBJ2-2, with no clear D. The ends were cut back, 3 bases at V and 4 bases at J, with 6 bases in the middle. CDR1 and CDR2 (germline): MGHDK, SYGVNS. This CDR3 contains 13 residues. CDR3 in DNA: TGTGCCAGCAGTGACTACCCCACCGGGGAGCTGTTTTTT. The encoded protein is CASSDYPTGELFF.

In its sample, this clonotype was seen a few times. V usage is TRBV10-3 and J usage is TRBJ2-7; no definite D call. Looked up from germline, CDR1 is ENHRY and CDR2 is SYGVKD. V lost 2 bases and J lost 1, with 12 bases in between. This CDR3 region has 15 residues. The CDR3 loop reads CAISEPGTSSYEQYF. The DNA for the CDR3 is TGTGCCATCAGTGAGCCGGGCACGAGTTCCTACGAGCAGTACTTC.

This clonotype was seen repeatedly, ten times or more. J is TRBJ2-7 and V is TRBV18; 9 nucleotides line up with TRBD1. CDR3 length equals 15 residues. Germline V gives CDR1 KGHSH, CDR2 LQKENI. Trimming removed 3 bases from V and 3 bases from J; junction bases left unmatched: 6. The CDR3, as DNA: TGTGCCAGCTCACCGGGACAGGGATGGTTCTACGAGCAGTACTTC. Encoded protein: CASSPGQGWFYEQYF.

This chain uses TRBV7-9 with TRBJ1-1; D gene unclear. Trimming shortened V by 6 bases and J by 6 bases, and 17 bases separated the two germline ends. The CDR3 extends over 14 amino acids. Per the germline V gene, CDR1 is SEHNR and CDR2 is FQNEAQ (reference sequence). CDR3 in amino acids: CASSSPGRWSEAFF. The CDR3 DNA reads as TGTGCCAGCAGTTCCCCGGGCCGCTGGTCTGAAGCTTTCTTT.

The table lists this clonotype with many counts. The chain links TRBV27 to TRBJ2-2, with D possibly matching TRBD2 (6 bases). CDR3 length equals 15 residues. Germline V gives CDR1 MNHEY, CDR2 SMNVEV (reference sequence). Trimming removed 0 bases from V and 5 bases from J, with 10 bases in between. The CDR3 bases are TGTGCCAGCAGTTTATCGGTGGGAGGTACCGGGGAGCTGTTTTTT. This gives the protein CASSLSVGGTGELFF.

V usage is TRBV11-2 and J usage is TRBJ2-5; possible D gene TRBD1, 5 bases. The end of the DNA is better explained by TRBJ2-4, so the J call may be wrong. The germline V gene has CDR1 SGHAT and CDR2 FQNNGV. The CDR3 spans 17 residues. The CDR3 loop reads CASSLRRQGGSKNIQYF. CDR3 in DNA: TGTGCCAGCAGCTTACGGCGGCAGGGCGGAAGCAAAAACATTCAGTACTTC.

This clonotype has a count of ten or more. The V and J genes are TRBV20-1 and TRBJ2-2; D possibly uses TRBD1 or TRBD2 (5 bases each). Between the trimmed V and J ends, which lost 6 bases and 1 base, there was a span of 12 bases. The V gene's germline CDR1 is DFQATT and CDR2 SNEGSKA (reference sequence). This CDR3 region has 14 residues. CDR3 DNA sequence: TGCAGTGCCCTGGGACCGATGAACACCGGGGAGCTGTTTTTT. Translated: CSALGPMNTGELFF.

This clonotype has a single count. V and J are TRBV19 and TRBJ2-2; D is uncertain. CDR1 is LNHDA, CDR2 SQIVND, per germline (reference sequence). V was trimmed by 0 bases and J by 8 bases, leaving 4 bases between them. This CDR3 is 12 amino acids long. CDR3 loop: CASSIDPGELFF. CDR3 in DNA: TGTGCCAGTAGTATAGATCCAGGGGAGCTGTTTTTT.

Remarks on this clonotype: A much larger clone sits a single nucleotide away, making a read error possible. V is TRBV12-3 or TRBV12-4 and J is TRBJ1-3, with TRBD1 as a possible D gene (5 bases). This CDR3 contains 15 residues. CDR3 coding DNA: TGTGCCAGCAGTTTAATCCCCCCGAGGGGAAACACCACATATTTT. Its translation: CASSLIPPRGNTTYF.

This clonotype has ten or more counts. The chain recombines TRBV12-3 or TRBV12-4 with TRBJ1-5; D gene ambiguous. V was cut by 2 bases and J by 8 bases, with 13 bases left in between. The CDR3 totals 14 residues. CDR3 DNA: TGTGCCAGCAGTTTACAGCGAACCACGGAGCCCCAGCATTTT. This gives the protein CASSLQRTTEPQHF.